This TCR beta chain appears in the sequencing data of a study of blood T cell repertoires in COVID-19 (TCRdb year 2020). As for the study more broadly: Samples from collaborators originated in the United States, Italy and Spain and spanned both the acute and convalescent phases of COVID-19. HLA class I and class II types, where available, came from metadata supplied by the sample provider rather than from assay-based typing. Deeply sampled blood TCRbeta repertoires from subjects exposed to, actively infected with, or recovered from COVID-19 were included in the dataset. The prospective study material was composed of cDNA or gDNA derived from T cells, B-cell-depleted T cells, or PBMCs. Nearly every sample came with metadata listing a de-identified subject ID, COVID-19 status, age in years and sex. A freely available public database, intended as a resource for researchers studying the immune response to SARS-CoV-2, is where the repertoires were released. The samples were drawn from two sources: the first 160 participants of the ongoing ImmuneRACE study, and 1,000 to 1,500 subjects contributed by 6 global collaborators. The full study reports these points: Clinical and demographic metadata were provided uncurated, with the amount varying by source and participant.

Comment on this clone: Its antigen remains undetermined. Within one base of it there is no much larger clone, and no base qualities were kept.

Enrolling through a virtual design, the prospective study's participants ranged in age from about 18 to 89 years and lived across 24 United States geographic areas. To assign participants to cohorts, the prospective study relied on clinical history that participants themselves reported in a screening survey and a study questionnaire. ImmuneRACE Cohort 3 recovered participants were defined by two consecutive negative NP/OP PCR tests, healthcare professional clearance, or symptom resolution. In the prospective study, mobile phlebotomists collected whole blood, serum and a nasopharyngeal or oropharyngeal swab from each participant. Additional blood draws and questionnaires over an approximately 2-month period could optionally be provided by prospective study participants. Before DNA extraction, prospective study blood samples were shipped either frozen or at room temperature. The CDR3, cysteine through phenylalanine, is 14 amino acids long. The read is trimmed to its CDR3 DNA, 42 bases read in frame from base 1. Trimming removed 3 bases from V and 8 bases from J; the gene matches leave 9 bases unexplained. The germline V gene yields MDHEN for CDR1 and SYDVKM for CDR2.

The immunoSEQ Assay, a bias-controlled multiplex PCR, was used to amplify TCRbeta CDR3 regions from genomic DNA. The original methods were these. The number of nucleated cells in each sample was estimated from the amplification of reference gene primers within the assay. To quantify the absolute abundance of each unique TCRbeta CDR3 rearrangement, sequence reads were collapsed and filtered. For each sample, productive Simpson clonality was calculated as the square root of Simpson's diversity index over productive rearrangements. The immuneACCESS repertoire file appears here via TCRdb, limited to in-frame rearrangements. These files lack a portion of the clones; in checked studies, under half of the deficit traces to unresolved V genes, and the cause of the others is not known. From that table come the V and J calls and clone size; the DNA was used to work out D and trimming. The sample records some 350,000 clones, more than 70% of which are singletons. Less than 6% of the sample comes from the top ten.

The TCR was taken from a woman between 25 and 40 years old who had recovered from COVID-19. The sequenced sample consisted of PBMCs or T cells enriched from blood (not recorded which). The chain was built from TRBV28 and TRBJ1-2; 7 bases in between match TRBD1. The DNA sequence reads TGTGCCAGCAGTTTGGAACAGGGGAATAGAGGCTACACCTTC. Its translation reads: CASSLEQGNRGYTF.